The clone carrying this T cell receptor beta chain was found many times. Its antigen remains unidentified. Described time point: newly diagnosed GD, antithyroid drugs for less than 3 months. The authors made the TCR library using RNA they extracted from PBMCs. These data are taken from a study of regulatory T cells in long-lasting Graves disease. Libraries of TCR beta came from iRepertoire HTBI primers plus Arm-PCR of CDR3 regions. TCRdb called the multiplex PCR reads again in MiXCR, with one record for every CDR3 protein. The sample records under 800,000 distinct CDR3 sequences, under 20% being singletons. General study points: Persistent Graves' patients showed a TCR diversity that was lower than that of newly diagnosed ones.

These data were likewise used in another study, on T cells in Graves' hyperthyroidism and ophthalmopathy.

The receptor was isolated from a woman aged 30 to 39 with Graves disease. This specimen was peripheral blood mononuclear cells (PBMCs), taken at new diagnosis, from a patient treated with antithyroid drugs.

The CDR3 bases are TGTGCCAGCAGGCGACAGGTTCCCTCTGGAAACACCATATATTTT. This gives the protein CASRRQVPSGNTIYF. The chain links TRBV28 to TRBJ1-3; D might be TRBD1 (6 bases). Germline lookup yields CDR1 MDHEN and CDR2 SYDVKM. The V end lost 6 bases, the J end lost 0 bases, and 12 bases lay between the germline ends. The CDR3 totals 15 residues.